This T cell receptor beta chain was sequenced in a study of human T cells and chemical hapten exposure. On the study more broadly: Predominantly women, the patients had alopecia areata, totalis or universalis.

Remarks on this clonotype: The antigen is not known.

Germline V CDR1 and CDR2: SGHTA, FQGNSA. J gave up 10 bases and V 4 bases, and 13 bases lay outside the gene matches. The CDR3 consists of 15 residues. TCRdb redid the calling of the RACE reads with MiXCR, one entry per CDR3 protein. This table has fewer than 200,000 distinct CDR3 sequences, around a quarter appearing once. Stated time point: patch test 3, about 24 weeks after DPC sensitization. The treatment: therapeutic diphenylcyclopropenone sensitization with weekly scalp DPC. Study-wide results and limits: Those TCRs sitting above 1 in 1000 frequency stayed the same with DPC sensitization. Higher patch test scores went with higher counts of PT1 expanded TCRs.

The chain recombines TRBV7-2 with TRBJ1-5; 7 bases match TRBD1. Sequenced here: whole blood, sampled in connection with sensitization to the hapten diphenylcyclopropenone (DPC). The origin of this receptor is a young woman with alopecia areata. Some clones in this sample may be carry-over from other donors' samples. CDR3 nucleotide sequence: TGTGCCAGCAGCTGGGGAGGACAGGACCCCCGTCCCCAGCATTTT. Protein sequence: CASSWGGQDPRPQHF.